Below, 2 T cell receptor beta chains from the same sample are listed, as sequenced in a study of CD8 T cells in Susac syndrome. RNA, at about 0.45 to 1 ug, was reverse transcribed with random hexamers. In TCRdb, the immunoSEQ multiplex PCR reads were re-called with MiXCR into one record per CDR3 protein. The data hold under 200,000 distinct CDR3 sequences, with 90% to 95% observed a single time. The sequencing input was CD4+ T cells from PBMCs. The receptors derive from a human donor in good health.

The J gene is TRBJ2-1, the V gene TRBV5-1, with 7 positions matching TRBD1. Germline CDR1 and CDR2: SGHRS and YFSETQ. This CDR3 has 13 amino acids. Trimming cost V 3 bases and J 5 bases; bases outside gene matches: 2. The DNA of the CDR3 is TGCGCCAGCAGCTCGGGACAGAACAATGAGCAGTTCTTC. Translated: CASSSGQNNEQFF.

The CDR3: CAWSVSLFGNTIYF. The DNA for the CDR3 is TGTGCCTGGAGCGTGTCATTATTTGGAAACACCATATATTTT. J is TRBJ1-3 and V is TRBV30; D is undetermined. Germline assignment: CDR1 GTSNPN and CDR2 SVGIG (reference sequence). This CDR3 spans 14 amino acids. The V end lost 3 bases, the J end lost 3 bases, and 12 bases lay between the germline ends.